The TCR beta chain described here comes from a study of shared clonotypes between healthy human individuals. Study results and caveats: Rarefaction indicated that sorted-subset sequencing remained incomplete although depth was large.

About 30,000 T cell genomes, or around 200 ng DNA, went into the sorted-subset replicate PCRs. Clones were sequenced by immunoSEQ multiplex PCR, and TCRdb holds only the in-frame ones, with some missing. Of approximately 700,000 clones listed, roughly 73% are singletons. The V segment lost 6 bases and the J segment 3 bases; nucleotides outside the gene matches: 6. Germline V lookup: CDR1 MNHEY, CDR2 SVGAGI. This CDR3 is built from 15 residues. Details on this clone: Antigen: not known.

The chain joins TRBV6-5 to TRBJ2-1; 9 positions match TRBD1. Material: memory CD4+ T cells sorted from blood. Subset defined: CD45RA-negative fraction. This TCR was sampled from a woman aged 25 to 45 in good health. CDR3 residues: CASRMDRGYYNEQFF. The CDR3 DNA reads as TGTGCCAGCAGAATGGACAGGGGATACTACAATGAGCAGTTCTTC.